The rows below give T cell receptor beta chains drawn from one sample of a study of chemoradiotherapy in HPV16-positive cancers. TCRdb keeps only in-frame clones here, not all; method: immunoSEQ multiplex PCR. The sample lists 1,000 to 1,500 clones; about 90% were seen once. Here the sequenced sample was tumor tissue, taken from a patient who underwent chemoradiotherapy. These receptors were collected from a human donor with HPV-associated anogenital cancer. Both conserved end residues are part of each CDR3. A D gene is named only where the DNA matches it firmly. Clone size, where shown, is once, few, many, or a class for clones that have expanded.

TGTGCCACCAGCAGAGACTCCGGACTAGCAAGCTACGAGCAGTACTTC CATSRDSGLASYEQYF TRBD2 . TRBJ2-7 TRBV15
TGCGCCAGCAGCCAAGAATACCCCGCGGCCCTAAACACCGGGGAGCTGTTTTTT CASSQEYPAALNTGELFF . once TRBJ2-2 TRBV4-3
TGTGCCAGCAGTCCTGGACAGGGGCTCCGCGAGCAGTACTTC CASSPGQGLREQYF TRBD1 . TRBJ2-7 TRBV28
TGTGCCAGCAGCTCTCGACAGGGCAACTATGGCTACACCTTC CASSSRQGNYGYTF TRBD1 . TRBJ1-2 TRBV5-4
TGTGCCAGCAGCTTAACAGCCGGGACAGGGGGCTCGCATGAGCAGTTCTTC CASSLTAGTGGSHEQFF TRBD1 . TRBJ2-1 TRBV11-3
TGTGCCGTAAAGGCAGACCGCTACTACGAGCAGTACTTC CAVKADRYYEQYF . . TRBJ2-7 TRBV6-5
TGTGCCAGCAGCCAAGACAGAGGGGGTCAGCGGACCAATGAGCAGTTCTTC CASSQDRGGQRTNEQFF . once TRBJ2-1 TRBV14
TGTGCCAGTAGCTCGCCGGGACTAGCGGGGCGCACAGATACGCAGTATTTT CASSSPGLAGRTDTQYF TRBD2 . TRBJ2-3 TRBV19
TGTGCCAGTAGTAACAGGGAGGAGTATGGCTACACCTTC CASSNREEYGYTF . . TRBJ1-2 TRBV19
TGTGCCAGCATCTTGGACAGGGCTAATGAAAAACTGTTTTTT CASILDRANEKLFF TRBD1 . TRBJ1-4 TRBV6-1
TGTGCCATCAGTGAACAGGGTCAGGCACCCCTCCACTTT CAISEQGQAPLHF . . TRBJ1-6 TRBV10-3
TGTGCCAGCAGTCACGGGGCGGGGGGACGAGATACGCAGTATTTT CASSHGAGGRDTQYF TRBD2 . TRBJ2-3 TRBV6-6
TGTGCCAGCAGTGAAGTGAGAGGGGGTGGTGGCTACACCTTC CASSEVRGGGGYTF . . TRBJ1-2 TRBV2
TGTGCCAGCAGTGACGTCGGGGCAGAGAACACTGAAGCTTTCTTT CASSDVGAENTEAFF . . TRBJ1-1 TRBV2
TGTGCCCACGGGACTTACACAGATACGCAGTATTTT CAHGTYTDTQYF . . TRBJ2-3 TRBV30
TGCAGCGTTGTGGGCCTGATACCCACCGGGACCCAAGAGGCGGAGACCCAGTACTTC CSVVGLIPTGTQEAETQYF . . TRBJ2-5 TRBV29-1
TGTGCCAGCAATTTAGCGGGGGCCCTCTCCTACGAGCAGTACTTC CASNLAGALSYEQYF TRBD2 . TRBJ2-7 TRBV6-1
TGTGCCAGCAGCCACCGCTACGAGCAGTACTTC CASSHRYEQYF . . TRBJ2-7 TRBV28
TGTGCCAGCAGCTTGAACACAGGGTCAGCTTTCTTT CASSLNTGSAFF . . TRBJ1-1 TRBV28
TGTGCCAGCAGTGAATCATTAGCGGGGTCCTACGAGCAGTACTTC CASSESLAGSYEQYF TRBD2 once TRBJ2-7 TRBV2
TGTGCCAGCAGTGAACCGATTGAGCAGTTCTTC CASSEPIEQFF . . TRBJ2-1 TRBV2
TGCGCCAGCAGCTTGGGTCTAGCGGTTACAGATACGCAGTATTTT CASSLGLAVTDTQYF TRBD2 . TRBJ2-3 TRBV5-1
TGTACCAGCAGCCAAGGGCTAATCGCCGGGGAGCTGTTTTTT CTSSQGLIAGELFF . . TRBJ2-2 TRBV4-2
TGTGCCAGCAGCGTAGGGAGGTTCCTAATGGCCCAGGAGACCCAGTACTTC CASSVGRFLMAQETQYF . . TRBJ2-5 TRBV9
TGTGCCAGCAGCTTACGGACAGGAAACCCTTATGGCTACACCTTC CASSLRTGNPYGYTF TRBD1 . TRBJ1-2 TRBV7-2
TGCAGCGTGACCCGGGCCGGGGAGCTGTTTTTT CSVTRAGELFF . . TRBJ2-2 TRBV29-1
TGTGCCAGCAGCGTAGGGGGGACCGCCTACGAGCAGTACTTC CASSVGGTAYEQYF . . TRBJ2-7 TRBV9
TGTGCCTGGAGCGCAGTCGGCTCCGAGCAGTACTTC CAWSAVGSEQYF . . TRBJ2-7 TRBV30
TGCAGTGCTAGGGACGGATACGAGCAGTACTTC CSARDGYEQYF . . TRBJ2-7 TRBV20-1
TGTGCCAGCAGCCCTCGACAGGGGATACTCTCTGGAAACACCATATATTTT CASSPRQGILSGNTIYF TRBD1 . TRBJ1-3 TRBV7-2
TGTGCCAGTAGTTTATCCGGGACAGGGGCCACTGAAGCTTTCTTT CASSLSGTGATEAFF TRBD1 . TRBJ1-1 TRBV19
TGTGCCAGCAGTCCACGGAATAACTATGGCTACACCTTC CASSPRNNYGYTF . . TRBJ1-2 TRBV28
TGTGCCAGCAGAACCGGGACAGGGGGGGACGGGGAGCTGTTTTTT CASRTGTGGDGELFF TRBD1 . TRBJ2-2 TRBV6-1
TGTGCCACCCGGGGTCTTAACACCGGGGAGCTGTTTTTT CATRGLNTGELFF . . TRBJ2-2 TRBV6-5
TGTGCCAGCAGCCTGGGTGGGGGCGCGTACACTGAAGCTTTCTTT CASSLGGGAYTEAFF . . TRBJ1-1 TRBV5-6
TGTGCCAGCAGCTTAGGAGCGGGCCTGGCCTACGAGCAGTACTTC CASSLGAGLAYEQYF . . TRBJ2-7 TRBV7-2
TGTGCCAGCAGCTTGGGGCCAGGGGAACAGCCCCAGCATTTT CASSLGPGEQPQHF . . TRBJ1-5 TRBV5-6
TGTGCCAGCAGCTTAGGCACCAGGGCCTACGAGCAGTACTTC CASSLGTRAYEQYF . . TRBJ2-7 TRBV11-2
TGTGCCAGCAGTGAAGACAGCTCTGGGGCCAACGTCCTGACTTTC CASSEDSSGANVLTF . . TRBJ2-6 TRBV6-1
TGTGCCAGCAGTTCCAGGATAATCGGCAATCAGCCCCAGCATTTT CASSSRIIGNQPQHF . few TRBJ1-5 TRBV28
TGTGCCAGCAGTGAAGGGATGAGCGGGGGCACAGATACGCAGTATTTT CASSEGMSGGTDTQYF TRBD2 once TRBJ2-3 TRBV6-1
TGTTTGGGGACTAGACAGGTCTCAGATACGCAGTATTTT CLGTRQVSDTQYF TRBD2 . TRBJ2-3 TRBV30
TGTGCCAGCAGCCCCACCACTAGAGGAGAGACCCAGTACTTC CASSPTTRGETQYF . . TRBJ2-5 TRBV2
TGTGCCAGCAGTTTATCAGACACCGGGGAGCTGTTTTTT CASSLSDTGELFF . once TRBJ2-2 TRBV28
TGCGCCAGCAGCTTGTCGGCCCTCACAGATACGCAGTATTTT CASSLSALTDTQYF . . TRBJ2-3 TRBV5-1
TGTGCCTGCAATGGAGGGTCATGGGCTGAAGCTTTCTTT CACNGGSWAEAFF . . TRBJ1-1 TRBV2
TGTGCCAGCAGCCCGGGACAGCTTTCCCGTAATTCACCCCTCCACTTT CASSPGQLSRNSPLHF TRBD1 . TRBJ1-6 TRBV5-4
TGTGCCAGCATCCTACCGGTCGACGCCATCACCTCTGGAAACACCATATATTTT CASILPVDAITSGNTIYF . . TRBJ1-3 TRBV5-6
TGTGCCAGCAGTTTGACAGGGGGCCAGGAAAAACTGTTTTTT CASSLTGGQEKLFF TRBD1 . TRBJ1-4 TRBV6-5
TGCGCCAGCAGCTTGGATGGCGCCCACATTGGCGATAATTCACCCCTCCACTTT CASSLDGAHIGDNSPLHF . . TRBJ1-6 TRBV5-1
TGTGCCAGCAGTGAAGCCCTAGCGCCAGGTTCGGGTACCCAGTACTTC CASSEALAPGSGTQYF . . TRBJ2-5 TRBV6-1
TGCGCCAGCAGCCAAGATATCGGGCAGGGGTTCGGGGAAGCTTTCTTT CASSQDIGQGFGEAFF . . TRBJ1-1 TRBV4-3
TGTGCCAGCAGTTACATAGGGAGCTCCTACGAGCAGTACTTC CASSYIGSSYEQYF . . TRBJ2-7 TRBV6-5
TGTGCCAGCAGCGTTAGCGGGGGGGCCATTGACACGCAGTATTTT CASSVSGGAIDTQYF TRBD2 . TRBJ2-3 TRBV9
TGTGCCAGCAGCTTAATAGGGACGTTGGACACCGGGGAGCTGTTTTTT CASSLIGTLDTGELFF . . TRBJ2-2 TRBV7-2
TGTGCCAGCAGTGACCCTGCTAGCGGGGATCTATCCTACGAGCAGTACTTC CASSDPASGDLSYEQYF TRBD2 . TRBJ2-7 TRBV2
TGTGCCAGCAGTTTATTAGGGGCGAACACTGAAGCTTTCTTT CASSLLGANTEAFF . . TRBJ1-1 TRBV27
TGCGCCAGCAGCTCCCAGGTCTCCTACGAGCAGTACTTC CASSSQVSYEQYF . . TRBJ2-7 TRBV5-1
TGTGCCAGCAGTTACTCTCATCAGGGTGGTTATGGCTACACCTTC CASSYSHQGGYGYTF . . TRBJ1-2 TRBV6-5